The 5 T cell receptor beta chains presented below share a single source sample, sequenced in a study of T cells after posttransplantation cyclophosphamide (dated by TCRdb to between 2015 and 2016). Library generation was performed with the immunoSEQ multiplex PCR assay. TCRdb mirrors the immuneACCESS table, restricted to in-frame sequences. Some clones are absent from its copies; in checked studies, under half trace to an unresolved V gene, and the reason for the others is unknown. The sample table records about 32,000 clones; approximately 90% of these occur just once. The ten largest account for under 15% of the sample. The source material was PBMCs. These receptors were obtained from a woman between 35 and 50 years old with a blood cancer, CMV-positive, and with a related stem cell donor.

The chain links TRBV6-6 to TRBJ1-1, with 9 bases fitting TRBD1. The V segment lost 5 bases and the J segment 3 bases; nucleotides outside the gene matches: 7. CDR3 length equals 15 residues. Germline CDR1 reads MNHNY; CDR2 reads SVGAGI (reference sequence). Here the CDR3 DNA reads TGTGCCAGCAGTAGGCCGGGACAGGGAGACACTGAAGCTTTCTTT. This encodes CASSRPGQGDTEAFF.

V gene TRBV6-5 combines with J gene TRBJ1-2; D gene uncertain. Germline CDR1 is MNHEY and CDR2 is SVGAGI. The CDR3 sequence is 12 residues long. The ends were cut back, 6 bases at V and 1 base at J, with 6 bases in the middle. The CDR3 DNA sequence: TGTGCCAGCAGGGCGGATAACTATGGCTACACCTTC. Amino acid sequence: CASRADNYGYTF.

The chain joins TRBV11-2 to TRBJ2-7; tentatively, D is TRBD1 (5 bases). Deletions cut 1 base from V and 4 bases from J, with 23 bases between. CDR1 SGHAT and CDR2 FQNNGV come from the germline V gene. The CDR3 spans 18 residues. CDR3 nucleotides: TGTGCCAGCAGCTTAGTTAAGGGGCGCACCCTCAGGCCTTACGAGCAGTACTTC. Its protein product is CASSLVKGRTLRPYEQYF.

The rearrangement joins TRBV7-2 to TRBJ2-2, with a possible D match to TRBD2 (6 bases). This CDR3 has 13 residues. Per germline, CDR1 SGHTA and CDR2 FQGNSA. Trimming pared 2 bases from V and 6 bases from J, leaving 7 bases between. CDR3 in amino acids: CASSLIAAGELFF. The CDR3 DNA sequence: TGTGCCAGCAGCTTAATAGCGGCCGGGGAGCTGTTTTTT. Based on the CDR3 plus reference TRBV7-2 and TRBJ2-2, the full variable domain is GAGVSQSPSNKVTEKGKDVELRCDPISGHTALYWYRQSLGQGLEFLIYFQGNSAPDKSGLPSDRFSAERTGGSVSTLTIQRTQQEDSAVYLCASSLIAAGELFFGEGSRLTVL.

V gene TRBV5-1 combines with J gene TRBJ1-1; maybe TRBD1 (5 bases). With 1 base removed from V and 3 bases from J, the gap between germline ends came to 19 bases. Germline V gene data show CDR1 as SGHRS and CDR2 as YFSETQ. The CDR3 length is 17 residues. The CDR3 DNA is TGCGCCAGCAGCTTGCGGGGGAGGGAGGTTTTAGACACTGAAGCTTTCTTT. It codes for CASSLRGREVLDTEAFF.